This T cell receptor beta chain was sequenced for a study of blood T cell repertoires in COVID-19. The germline V gene has CDR1 ENHRY and CDR2 SYGVKD. V dropped 10 bases and J dropped 2; count of bases not matched to a gene: 9. The CDR3 totals 14 residues. Original handling: Nucleated cell number was recorded as an estimate derived from reference gene primer amplification. Measured with immunoSEQ multiplex PCR; TCRdb has only the in-frame clones, and not every one. That table is the source of V, J and clone size, and D and trimming were worked out from the DNA. The table shows roughly 200,000 clones, with about three quarters occurring only once.

The rearrangement uses TRBV10-3 and TRBJ2-7; 9 positions match TRBD2. Source material: peripheral blood. The clonotype comes from an elderly woman with active or convalescent COVID-19. The CDR3 spells CATTRGGGTYEQYF. The CDR3 DNA is TGTGCCACCACCCGCGGGGGGGGAACCTACGAGCAGTACTTC.